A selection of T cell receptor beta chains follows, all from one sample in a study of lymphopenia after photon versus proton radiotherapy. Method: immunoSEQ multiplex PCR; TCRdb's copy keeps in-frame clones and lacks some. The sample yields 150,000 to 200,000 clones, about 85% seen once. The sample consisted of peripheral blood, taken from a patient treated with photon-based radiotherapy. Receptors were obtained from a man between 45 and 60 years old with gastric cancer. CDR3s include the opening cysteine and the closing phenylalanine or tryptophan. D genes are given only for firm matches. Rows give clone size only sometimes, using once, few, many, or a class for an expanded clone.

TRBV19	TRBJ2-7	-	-	TGTGCCAGTACTCCAACGGGGGCCAGCTCCTACGAGCAGTACTTC	CASTPTGASSYEQYF
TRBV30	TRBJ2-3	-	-	TGTGCCTGGCGCTCTGGCGGCCGCACAGATACGCAGTATTTT	CAWRSGGRTDTQYF
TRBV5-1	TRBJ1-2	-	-	TGCGCCAGCAGCTTGGTGACTGCCTTCCCTAAGACATATGGCTACACCTTC	CASSLVTAFPKTYGYTF
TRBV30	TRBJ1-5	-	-	TGTGCCTGGAGTGGCAGGGAAACTCAGCCCCAGCATTTT	CAWSGRETQPQHF
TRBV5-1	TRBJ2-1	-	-	TGCGCCAGCAGCTTGGGCGAGGATGAGCAGTTCTTC	CASSLGEDEQFF
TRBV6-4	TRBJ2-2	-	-	TGTGCCAGCAGTCCAGCGAAGATTGGTACCGGGGAGCTGTTTTTT	CASSPAKIGTGELFF
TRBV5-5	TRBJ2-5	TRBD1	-	TGTGCCAGCAGCTTGGCCGCAGGGGGCACGTACCAAGAGACCCAGTACTTC	CASSLAAGGTYQETQYF
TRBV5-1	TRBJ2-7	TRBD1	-	TGCGCCAGCAGCTACGGACAGGGGAGCTCCTACGAGCAGTACTTC	CASSYGQGSSYEQYF
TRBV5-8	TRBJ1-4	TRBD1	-	TGTGCCAGCAGCTTATCGACAGGGACCCCTGAAAAACTGTTTTTT	CASSLSTGTPEKLFF
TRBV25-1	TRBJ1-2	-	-	TGTGCCAGCGGAGATGGCTACACCTTC	CASGDGYTF
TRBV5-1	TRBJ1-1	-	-	TGCGCCAGCAGCTTGGCCGTGAGCGGGGTGAACACTGAAGCTTTCTTT	CASSLAVSGVNTEAFF
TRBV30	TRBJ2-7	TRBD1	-	TGTGCCTGGAGCCCGACAGGGCACTACGAGCAGTACTTC	CAWSPTGHYEQYF
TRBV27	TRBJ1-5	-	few	TGTGCCAGCAGTACTAGCAATCAGCCCCAGCATTTT	CASSTSNQPQHF
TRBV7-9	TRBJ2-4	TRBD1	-	TGTGCCAGCAGCCCCGGGACAGGGATTCAGTACTTC	CASSPGTGIQYF
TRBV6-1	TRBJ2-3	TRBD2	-	TGTGCCAGCAGTCCTCGGGACTACGGCACAGATACGCAGTATTTT	CASSPRDYGTDTQYF
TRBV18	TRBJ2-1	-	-	TGTGCCAGCTCACCACCCACCTACAATGAGCAGTTCTTC	CASSPPTYNEQFF
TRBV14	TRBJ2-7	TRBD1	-	TGTGCCAGCAGCGACAGGGTTGGGTCCTACGAGCAGTACTTC	CASSDRVGSYEQYF
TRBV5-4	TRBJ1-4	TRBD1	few	TGTGCCAGCAGCTTGGGGGACAGGGATGAAAAACTGTTTTTT	CASSLGDRDEKLFF
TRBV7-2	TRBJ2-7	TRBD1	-	TGTGCCAGCAGCTACCTCGGGGGACAGGGGGCCTACGAGCAGTACTTC	CASSYLGGQGAYEQYF
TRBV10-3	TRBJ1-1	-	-	TGTGCCATCAGTGAGTCCGGGGAAGGCACTGAAGCTTTCTTT	CAISESGEGTEAFF
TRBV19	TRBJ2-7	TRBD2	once	TGTGCCAGTAGTTACCTCGGGGGGACCTACGAGCAGTACTTC	CASSYLGGTYEQYF
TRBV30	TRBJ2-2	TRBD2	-	TGTGCCTGGAGTGTACCTGGGACTAGCTATCCCGGGGAGCTGTTTTTT	CAWSVPGTSYPGELFF
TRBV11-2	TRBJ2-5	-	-	TGTGCCAGCAGCTTAGTTACAGAGACCCAGTACTTC	CASSLVTETQYF
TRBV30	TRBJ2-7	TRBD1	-	TGTGCCTGGAGTGTGGGACAGCCCTACGAGCAGTACTTC	CAWSVGQPYEQYF
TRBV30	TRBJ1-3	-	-	TGTGCCTGGGGAGGGGGGAACACCATATATTTT	CAWGGGNTIYF
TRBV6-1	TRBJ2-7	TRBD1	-	TGTGCCAGCAGGGGGGACAGGTCCTCCTACGAGCAGTACTTC	CASRGDRSSYEQYF
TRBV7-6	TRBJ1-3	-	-	TGTGCCAGCAGCTTAGACCAGGGCGGCAACTCTGGAAACACCATATATTTT	CASSLDQGGNSGNTIYF
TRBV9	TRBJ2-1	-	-	TGTGCCAGCAGCTCGACTCCGAGCTCCTACAATGAGCAGTTCTTC	CASSSTPSSYNEQFF
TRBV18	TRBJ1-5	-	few	TGTGCCAGCTCACTAAGTCCCTATAGCAATCAGCCCCAGCATTTT	CASSLSPYSNQPQHF
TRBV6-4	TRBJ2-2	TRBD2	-	TGTGCCAGCAGTGATACTAGCGGGCTGAACACCGGGGAGCTGTTTTTT	CASSDTSGLNTGELFF
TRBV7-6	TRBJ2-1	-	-	TGTGCCAGCAGCTTAGGGAAACTAGCAAAAGGGTACAATGAGCAGTTCTTC	CASSLGKLAKGYNEQFF
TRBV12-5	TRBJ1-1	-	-	TGTGCTAGTGGTCTAAAAATGAACACTGAAGCTTTCTTT	CASGLKMNTEAFF
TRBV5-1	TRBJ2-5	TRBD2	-	TGCGCCAGCAGCTCGGGACTAGCGGGAGCAGTTGAGACCCAGTACTTC	CASSSGLAGAVETQYF
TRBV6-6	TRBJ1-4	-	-	TGTGCCAGCAGTTACCAGGCCGATGAAAAACTGTTTTTT	CASSYQADEKLFF
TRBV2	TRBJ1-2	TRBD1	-	TGTGCCAGCAGAAGAGCGGGACAGGGACTCTATGGCTACACCTTC	CASRRAGQGLYGYTF
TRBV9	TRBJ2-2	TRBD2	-	TGTGCCAGCAGCGTAGAGGGGCTAGCGGGAGAAGGTACCGGGGAGCTGTTTTTT	CASSVEGLAGEGTGELFF
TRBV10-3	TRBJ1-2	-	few	TGTGCCATTCGTGACAGGTCGGCAGGAAGCACCTTC	CAIRDRSAGSTF
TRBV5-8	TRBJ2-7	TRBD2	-	TGTGCCAGCAGCCACTCCTGGGGTAGCGGGAGGGGGAGTTACGAGCAGTACTTC	CASSHSWGSGRGSYEQYF
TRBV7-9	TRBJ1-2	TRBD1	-	TGTGCCAGCAGCTTACTGGCAGGGGGTGACTATGGCTACACCTTC	CASSLLAGGDYGYTF
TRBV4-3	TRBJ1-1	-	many	TGCGCCAGCAGCCAATTCACAGGGCACCCCGAAGCTTTCTTT	CASSQFTGHPEAFF
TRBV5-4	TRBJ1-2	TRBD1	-	TGTGCCAGCAGCTTCCGGGACAGGGGTGGCTATGGCTACACCTTC	CASSFRDRGGYGYTF
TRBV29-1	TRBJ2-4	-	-	TGCAGCGTTGCAAGCCAGGGGTGGGACATTCAGTACTTC	CSVASQGWDIQYF
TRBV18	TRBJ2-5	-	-	TGTGCCAGCTCACAGTCCGCCGTGGGTTTTTCCAAAGAGACCCAGTACTTC	CASSQSAVGFSKETQYF
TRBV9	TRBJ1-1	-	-	TGTGCCAGCAGCGCCCGGGACCGCTTCACTGAAGCTTTCTTT	CASSARDRFTEAFF
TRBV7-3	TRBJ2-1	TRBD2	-	TGTGCCAGCAGCTTAAGTCTAGCGGGAGTAGAGGATGAGCAGTTCTTC	CASSLSLAGVEDEQFF
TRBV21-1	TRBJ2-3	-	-	TGTGCCAGCAGCAAAAGGGACAGAGAGTACACAGATACGCAGTATTTT	CASSKRDREYTDTQYF
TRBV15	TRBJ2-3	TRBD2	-	TGTGCCACCAGCAGAGATCAGGGACTAGCCTCAAATACGCAGTATTTT	CATSRDQGLASNTQYF
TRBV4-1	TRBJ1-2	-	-	TGCGCCAGCAGCCAAGAAGGGAGGGGCGGCGTGGAGGGCTACACCTTC	CASSQEGRGGVEGYTF
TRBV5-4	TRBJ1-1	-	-	TGTGCCAGCAGCCCCGCACTAGGGGAAAAGCGGACTGAAGCTTTCTTT	CASSPALGEKRTEAFF
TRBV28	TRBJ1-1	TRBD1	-	TGTGCCAGCAGTTTACCCACAGGGGTGGAAACTGAAGCTTTCTTT	CASSLPTGVETEAFF
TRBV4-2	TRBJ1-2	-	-	TGTGCCAGCAGCCAAGAGGAGGCAGGGCGTGATGGCTACACCTTC	CASSQEEAGRDGYTF
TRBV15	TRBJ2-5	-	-	TGTGCCACCAGCAGAACCCCGTTGGAGACCCAGTACTTC	CATSRTPLETQYF
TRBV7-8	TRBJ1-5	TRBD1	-	TGTGCCAGCAGCTTAGTGGCGGGACAGGGTAGCAATCAGCCCCAGCATTTT	CASSLVAGQGSNQPQHF
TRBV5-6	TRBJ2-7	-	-	TGTGCCAGCAGCAGGGGACCTCCCTACGAGCAGTACTTC	CASSRGPPYEQYF
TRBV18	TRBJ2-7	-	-	TGTGCCAGCTCACCATCTAAGGGGGCCTACGAGCAGTACTTC	CASSPSKGAYEQYF
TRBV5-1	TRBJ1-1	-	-	TGCGCCAGCAGCAGCCGGGACCGTAACACTGAAGCTTTCTTT	CASSSRDRNTEAFF
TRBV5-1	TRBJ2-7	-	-	TGCGCCAGCAGCTCAGCCGGGAACTACGAGCAGTACTTC	CASSSAGNYEQYF
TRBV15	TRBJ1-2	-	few	TGTGCCACCAGCAGAGATCGACAGGCGTATGGCTACACCTTC	CATSRDRQAYGYTF
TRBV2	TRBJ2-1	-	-	TGTGCCAGCAGTGTCCCCCCAGCGGAGTCCTACAATGAGCAGTTCTTC	CASSVPPAESYNEQFF